The text below deals with one TCR beta chain. The sample comes from a study of T cells expressing NK-cell markers. Reanalyzing the 5' RACE reads, TCRdb keeps one entry per CDR3 protein, without DNA. The data show a few hundred thousand distinct CDR3 sequences, and the top ten clones hold approximately 0.41%. CDR3 length equals 18 residues. Germline CDR1 MDHEN, CDR2 SYDVKM. This sequence originates from a man aged 18 to 29 in good health. The sample consisted of blood T cells: a sorted CD56 or NKG2C T cell subset, CD4+ or CD8+ T cells, or bulk PBMC T cells (not recorded which). The chain has TRBV28 and TRBJ2-1. The CDR3: CASSLGLVTSISYNEQFF.